This T cell receptor (beta chain) was identified in a study of response to subunit inactivated influenza vaccine. Points from the study as a whole: Each seasonal influenza vaccination, the authors suggested, recruits few new T cells.

Each CDR3 protein is one row after TCRdb ran MiXCR on the RT-PCR reads. The sample holds about 800,000 distinct CDR3 sequences, around 20% seen once. Worth noting for this clonotype: The antigen is not known.

Sequenced material: PBMCs from blood, taken 5 days after vaccination. The sequence came from a man aged 50 to 59 who received an inactivated influenza vaccine.

CDR3 in DNA: TGTGCCAGCAGTTACCCTTGGGGGCCTGGAAACACCATATATTTT. Translating it yields CASSYPWGPGNTIYF. The rearrangement joins TRBV6-5 to TRBJ1-3; tentatively, D is TRBD1 (6 bases). Germline V gene data show CDR1 as MNHEY and CDR2 as SVGAGI. Trimming took off 2 bases at V and 2 bases at J, with 10 bases between the two ends. CDR3 length: 15 residues.